This T cell receptor beta chain was retrieved from a study of regulatory T cells in long-lasting Graves disease. Arm-PCR of CDR3 regions with iRepertoire HTBI primers generated TCR beta libraries. MiXCR, run by TCRdb on the multiplex PCR reads, gives a single entry per CDR3 protein. The data show 350,000 to 450,000 distinct CDR3 sequences, just under 15% seen once. Time point of the sample: newly diagnosed GD, antithyroid drugs for less than 3 months. There was RNA extracted from PBMCs, and the TCR library was made from it. This CDR3 is built from 14 residues. V shed 4 bases and J 4 bases; nucleotides not matched to a gene: 7. Germline lookup yields CDR1 SGHRS and CDR2 YFSETQ. This sample also appeared in a second study, on T cells in Graves' hyperthyroidism and ophthalmopathy.

The sequences come from peripheral blood mononuclear cells (PBMCs), collected at new diagnosis, from a patient treated with antithyroid drugs. The TCR was taken from a woman aged 25-40 years with Graves disease. The chain combines TRBV5-1 with TRBJ1-1; 7 bases map to TRBD1. CDR3 DNA sequence: TGCGCCAGCAGCATTAATGCAGGGGGCACTGAAGCTTTCTTT. This codes for CASSINAGGTEAFF.